This T cell receptor (beta chain) originates from a study of neurological immune-mediated disorders (dated 2019 in TCRdb). As for the study more broadly: Peripheral blood TCR-beta repertoires from patients with HTLV-I-associated myelopathy (HAM/TSP), patients with multiple sclerosis, and healthy controls were compared in the study using UMI-based sequencing. The 100 to 110 TCR-beta libraries covered PBMC samples along with longitudinal samples, technical triplicates, and paired sorted CD4+ and CD8+ T-cell subsets. Technical triplicate libraries were sequenced to precisely calculate how much the frequency of each individual clone varied. The cohort included about 66 subjects: some 14 with HAM/TSP, some 34 with multiple sclerosis, and roughly 20 healthy controls. Results the study describes overall, beyond this receptor: TCR clonal expansion was greatest in HAM/TSP patients and smallest in MS patients, who ranked below even healthy controls. Across subjects, expanded clones never shared an identical CDR3 amino acid sequence, which suggests that the TCR-beta repertoires in every group were private.

To synthesize cDNA, template-switch 5'RACE was performed with a primer carrying a 10-nucleotide random unique molecular identifier so that each TCR transcript was tagged. Each sequencing run produced over 160 million TCR-beta sequences covering 15-18 subjects. The RNeasy kit was used for extraction of total RNA. The KAPA Real-time Library Amplification kit was used to amplify TCR-beta VDJ regions with primers for the TCR constant region and the 5'RACE anchor. Sample indexes and Illumina adaptors were added in a first PCR, and a second PCR then increased library yield. After Ampure bead purification, the TCR product of roughly 650 bp was size-selected on a 2% E-gel SizeSelection system. Before pooling, library quality was assessed on a Bioanalyzer, concentration was determined with Qubit, and library quantification was performed with the Kapa Library Quantification kit. Libraries were sequenced paired-end 2 x 150 bp on an Illumina HiSeq 2500. To increase sequence diversity, about 25-31% phiX was spiked into each library pool. As for the authors' bioinformatics: The quality-filtered reads were processed with the UMI-based MiGEC pipeline, whose error correction step removed more than 80% of the raw TCR sequences. VDJ genes were aligned to IMGT germline references, and each clonotype was defined by a unique CDR3 amino acid sequence together with V-J genes. Clonal expansion, Shannon diversity, and CDR3 relatedness (CalcPairwiseDistances, ClusterSamples) were evaluated with VDJtools, and phylogenetic trees were built with CLCbio workbench. Using coefficient-of-variation modelling across technical triplicates, the study counted a clone as expanded if it had at least 8 unique UMIs. Clones were called with MiXCR by TCRdb after fastp trimmed the public reads at Q25, and only in-frame beta chains were retained. Entries are consolidated by CDR3 protein sequence, retaining the most common genes and DNA. These V and J calls rely on TCRdb rather than the paper's analysis. The sample yields roughly 57,000 distinct CDR3 sequences; nearly 25% were counted once. The ten top clones hold about 4.6% of the sample.

Interpreted using the paper, the time point label stands for: technical triplicate 2. Unsorted PBMC libraries were generated from 2 million PBMCs stored in RNAlater at -80 °C until RNA extraction. PBMCs were separated from peripheral blood using Ficoll-Hypaque density gradient centrifugation and then cryopreserved in liquid nitrogen. Many counts were recorded for this clonotype. The antigen this receptor binds is unknown. Qualities for individual bases were not recorded, and no much larger clone is one base off. This sequence was found in a man in his 60s with HTLV-1-associated myelopathy (HAM/TSP). Specimen: PBMCs.

The CDR3 protein is CSVGGDLGNNQPQHF. The nucleotide sequence reads TGCAGCGTTGGGGGGGATCTGGGAAACAATCAGCCCCAGCATTTT. This chain is built from TRBV29-1 and TRBJ1-5, with a weak D call of TRBD1 (5 bases match). Trimming at the junction amounts to 4 bases on V and 3 bases on J, and the germline ends lie 16 bases apart. The germline V gene sets CDR1 to SQVTM and CDR2 to ANQGSEA. There are 15 amino acids in the CDR3, from cysteine to phenylalanine inclusive. CDR3 DNA only is kept here, 45 bases in frame from base 1.